These 8 T cell receptor beta chains originate from one sample sequenced in a study of blood T cell repertoires in COVID-19. The assay was immunoSEQ multiplex PCR, and TCRdb's table has in-frame clones only and misses some. The table has over 200,000 clones, around 90% seen once; the top ten hold more than 0.95%. Sequencing was done on a sample of peripheral blood. These receptors were collected from a man under 40 with acute or convalescent COVID-19.

In its sample, this clone was seen once. CDR3 in DNA: TGTGCCAGCAGTTTATGGGGACAGGAAGATACGCAGTATTTT. Translated: CASSLWGQEDTQYF. The gene calls are TRBV28 and TRBJ2-3; 8 bases map to TRBD1. After removal of 0 bases from V and 5 bases from J, the junction contained 1 base not matched to a gene. The germline CDR1 and CDR2 sequences are MDHEN and SYDVKM. This CDR3 comprises 14 residues.

This rearrangement joins TRBV3-1 (or the pseudogene TRBV3-2) to TRBJ2-5; TRBD1 aligns across 8 bases. The germline gives CDR1 LGHDT, CDR2 YNNKEL (reference sequence). The CDR3 contains 15 residues. After removal of 2 bases from V and 4 bases from J, the junction contained 6 bases not matched to a gene. Written as DNA, the CDR3 is TGTGCCAGCAGCCAAATCGGCACAGGGGGAGAGACCCAGTACTTC. This gives the protein CASSQIGTGGETQYF.

The rearrangement joins TRBV25-1 to TRBJ2-7; possibly TRBD2 for D (6 bases). CDR3 length: 13 residues. Per the germline V gene, CDR1 is MGHDK and CDR2 is SYGVNS. V gave up 3 bases and J gave up 2 bases, with 8 bases separating them. The CDR3 DNA reads TGTGCCAGCAGTGACGGCGGGACCTACGAGCAGTACTTC. Translation: CASSDGGTYEQYF.

The rearrangement links TRBV11-3 to TRBJ2-6; D is uncertain. Germline CDR1 reads SGHNT; CDR2 reads YENEEA. The CDR3 has 15 amino acids. V was cut by 1 base and J by 4 bases, with 8 bases left in between. The CDR3 DNA follows: TGTGCCAGCAGCTTAGGCGGATCCGGGGCCAACGTCCTGACTTTC. Translated, it gives CASSLGGSGANVLTF.

The chain combines TRBV4-1 with TRBJ1-5, with no clear D. The CDR3 loop spans 14 amino acids. Germline values: CDR1 MGHRA, CDR2 YSYEKL. V was pared by 5 bases and J by 6 bases, with 14 bases between. The CDR3 region has the DNA TGCGCCAGCAGCACTCAAAGAGAGGGTCAGCCCCAGCATTTT. Encoded protein: CASSTQREGQPQHF.

The rearrangement links TRBV5-6 to TRBJ2-1, with 13 bases lining up with TRBD2. The J segment lost 3 bases and the V segment lost 1 base, leaving 4 bases of the junction unmatched. Germline V lookup: CDR1 SGHDT, CDR2 YYEEEE. The CDR3 has 17 amino acids. The CDR3 sequence is CASSLKRLAGGYNEQFF. In DNA, the CDR3 is TGTGCCAGCAGCTTGAAACGACTAGCGGGGGGCTACAATGAGCAGTTCTTC.

This clone was recorded a few times. The genes are TRBV12-3 or TRBV12-4 and TRBJ1-1; D is possibly TRBD1 (6 bases). The CDR3 extends over 13 amino acids. Trimming cost V 3 bases and J 4 bases, with 9 bases left between them. The CDR3 coding sequence is TGTGCCAGCAGTTTGGACAGCCCCACTGAAGCTTTCTTT. Translated: CASSLDSPTEAFF.

The chain has TRBV2 and TRBJ2-7; 7 nucleotides line up with TRBD1. The CDR3 runs to 15 residues. In germline, CDR1 is SNHLY, CDR2 FYNNEI. Trimming at V came to 3 bases and at J to 4 bases, leaving 9 bases not matched to a gene. The CDR3 DNA is TGTGCCAGCAGTGATTTGGGGACAGCCATTTACGAGCAGTACTTC. It specifies CASSDLGTAIYEQYF.